What follows is one T cell receptor (beta chain) and its context. Its specificity is unknown. This specimen belongs to a study of T cells after yellow fever vaccination. Study-wide results and limits: The booster saw the reappearance of most primary-vaccination clones (more than 95% CD4, around 88% CD8).

The ends lost 6 bases at V and 0 bases at J; junction bases unmatched: 11. Germline V gives CDR1 DFQATT, CDR2 SNEGSKA (reference sequence). The CDR3 consists of 17 residues. TCRdb independently ran MiXCR on the 5' RACE reads; one entry per CDR3 protein. The sample contains around 300,000 distinct CDR3 sequences, around 4.5% of which appear only once. The V call is TRBV20-1, the J call TRBJ1-6; TRBD1 aligns across 7 bases. The sequence was obtained from a man between 18 and 29 years old who received the YFV17D yellow fever vaccine. Specimen: PBMCs, collected 15 days after the yellow fever booster vaccination. Here the CDR3 reads CSATSDRDVSYNSPLHF. CDR3 in DNA: TGCAGTGCAACGTCCGACAGGGACGTCTCCTATAATTCACCCCTCCACTTT.